The entry below describes one T cell receptor beta chain. Its antigen remains unidentified. The data were taken from a study of OX40 agonist ivuxolimab in advanced cancers. Study-wide context: Every 2 weeks, patients got intravenous ivuxolimab at one of six dose levels (0.01-10 mg/kg). Antecedent anti-PD-1, anti-PD-L1 or anti-CTLA-4 therapy was permissible, with roughly 36% having received some. Partial responses occurred in three patients (one hepatocellular carcinoma, two cutaneous melanoma). Study-wide results and limits: Averaging showed that CD8+ T cells had more expanded clones than CD4+ did.

Assay: immunoSEQ multiplex PCR; the TCRdb copy retains only in-frame clones and omits some. The sample shows 70,000 or so clones, around 93% of them seen only once. The CDR3 extends over 16 amino acids. The germline CDR1 and CDR2 sequences are SGDLS and YYNGEE. V lost 3 bases to trimming and J lost 3 bases, with 17 bases between them. The starting material was CD4+ or CD8+ T cells sorted from blood, obtained in a trial of the OX40 agonist ivuxolimab. This chain connects TRBV9 to TRBJ2-3; maybe TRBD2 (6 bases). This TCR was sampled from an adult with an advanced solid tumor such as melanoma, head and neck, liver or kidney cancer. The CDR3 sequence: CASSAGTPRETDTQYF. The CDR3 nucleotides are TGTGCCAGCAGCGCAGGGACTCCGCGGGAAACAGATACGCAGTATTTT.